Sequencing of this T cell receptor beta chain was carried out in a study of cytomegalovirus exposure and HLA in healthy donors. TCRdb keeps only in-frame clones here, not all; method: immunoSEQ multiplex PCR. This sample has 100,000 to 150,000 clones; about nine tenths occur once, and the top ten carry roughly 2%. General study points: Some TCR beta chains (roughly 160 of them) were listed as cytomegalovirus-associated. Many donors carried some public TCRs, although rarity characterized most TCR sequences.

These donors were members of the approximately 120-subject validation cohort, a group separate from the roughly 670-subject first cohort. This clone was found once. Antigen unknown. Germline V lookup: CDR1 LGHNT, CDR2 FRNRAP. CDR3 length: 15 amino acids. Unmatched junction bases numbered 7, after V lost 6 bases and J lost 7 bases. The genes are TRBV12-5 and TRBJ2-2; 11 bases map to TRBD1. Input material: PBMCs. This TCR was sampled from a woman under 30 in good health and CMV-seronegative. For the CDR3, the DNA is TGTGCTAGTGGCTTAGGACAGGGGGCAGTCGGGGAGCTGTTTTTT. Translating it yields CASGLGQGAVGELFF. Full variable domain (remainder filled in from reference TRBV12-5 and TRBJ2-2): DARVTQTPRHKVTEMGQEVTMRCQPILGHNTVFWYRQTMMQGLELLAYFRNRAPLDDSGMPKDRFSAEMPDATLATLKIQPSEPRDSAVYFCASGLGQGAVGELFFGEGSRLTVL.